Only a few counts were recorded for the clone carrying this T cell receptor (beta chain). Its target is not known. These data originate in a study of beta chain features in type 1 diabetes. Turning to the study itself: Analysis included 100 million to 140 million sorted cells drawn from all samples. Overall study results and limits: Moderate yet significant TCRB CDR3 shortening was seen in Type 1 diabetes patients in all four CD4+ subsets. VDJ junctions from patients with type 1 diabetes contained fewer insertions and more deletions.

Expressed TCRB transcripts were sequenced because the isolated RNA had all been reverse transcribed beforehand. Sequenced by immunoSEQ multiplex PCR; TCRdb stores in-frame clones only, minus some. In the table there are hundreds of thousands of clones, around an eighth of which are singletons. The collection from each donor was one heparinised blood draw averaging about 116 mL. Trimming left V 3 bases short and J 0 bases short, with 9 bases between. The CDR3 loop spans 16 amino acids. Germline values: CDR1 SGHTA, CDR2 FQGNSA. The chain joins TRBV7-2 to TRBJ2-6, with D possibly being TRBD1 or TRBD2 (5 bases each). The sample comprised naive CD4+ T cells from blood. The clonotype comes from a man aged 18 to 29 with type 1 diabetes. CDR3 coding DNA: TGTGCCAGCAGCTTCGGGGCATCCTCTGGGGCCAACGTCCTGACTTTC. It translates to CASSFGASSGANVLTF.